The 7 T cell receptor beta chains below were found in one sample sequenced in a study of cytomegalovirus exposure and HLA in healthy donors. The primer mix had 60 Vbeta and 13 Jbeta primers. The data were produced by immunoSEQ multiplex PCR, yet TCRdb's version contains in-frame clones alone and is incomplete. Among fewer than 350,000 clones listed, 80% to 90% were seen once. Sequencing input: PBMCs. These receptor sequences come from a woman aged 18-35 years in good health and CMV-seronegative.

The V gene is TRBV11-2, the J gene TRBJ1-2; 9 bases are shared with TRBD1. V shed 3 bases and J 3 bases; nucleotides not matched to a gene: 2. This CDR3 is built from 14 residues. Germline CDR1 reads SGHAT; CDR2 reads FQNNGV. CDR3 DNA sequence: TGTGCCAGCAGCTTGACAGGGGGGGACTATGGCTACACCTTC. Encoded protein: CASSLTGGDYGYTF. Full variable domain (missing parts from reference TRBV11-2 and TRBJ1-2): EAGVAQSPRYKIIEKRQSVAFWCNPISGHATLYWYQQILGQGPKLLIQFQNNGVVDDSQLPKDRFSAERLKGVDSTLKIQPAKLEDSAVYLCASSLTGGDYGYTFGSGTRLTVV.

The chain joins TRBV7-2 to TRBJ2-3; TRBD2 aligns across 9 bases. The CDR3 extends over 15 amino acids. V was pared by 2 bases and J by 3 bases, with 3 bases of the junction left unmatched. Germline CDR1 reads SGHTA; CDR2 reads FQGNSA. This CDR3 reads CASSLWRGGTDTQYF. CDR3 sequence (DNA): TGTGCCAGCAGCTTATGGCGGGGGGGGACAGATACGCAGTATTTT.

The chain uses TRBV7-2 and TRBJ2-5; D unresolved. CDR3 length equals 14 residues. V was shortened by 2 bases and J by 2 bases, with 9 bases between the two germline ends. Germline V gene data show CDR1 as SGHTA and CDR2 as FQGNSA. CDR3 protein: CASSLSFRQETQYF. In nucleotides, the CDR3 is TGTGCCAGCAGCTTAAGTTTCAGGCAAGAGACCCAGTACTTC.

V gene TRBV4-1 combines with J gene TRBJ2-3; 12 nucleotides line up with TRBD1. In germline, CDR1 is MGHRA, CDR2 YSYEKL. V lost 4 bases, J lost 4 bases, and 6 bases stayed unmatched. This CDR3 comprises 16 residues. This CDR3 is CASSRDRGRWADTQYF. CDR3 coding DNA: TGCGCCAGCAGCCGGGACAGGGGGCGCTGGGCAGATACGCAGTATTTT.

This chain links TRBV2 with TRBJ2-2; weak D call: TRBD2 (5 bases). V lost 3 bases, J lost 0 bases, and 20 bases lay in between. Germline CDR1 is SNHLY and CDR2 is FYNNEI. The CDR3 spans 19 residues. The CDR3 nucleotides read TGTGCCAGCAGTGATGAGGGCGGTAGAATCTTCGCGAACACCGGGGAGCTGTTTTTT. This encodes CASSDEGGRIFANTGELFF. The whole variable domain, remainder taken from reference TRBV2 and TRBJ2-2, is EPEVTQTPSHQVTQMGQEVILRCVPISNHLYFYWYRQILGQKVEFLVSFYNNEISEKSEIFDDQFSVERPDGSNFTLKIRSTKLEDSAMYFCASSDEGGRIFANTGELFFGEGSRLTVL.

As regards this clone: The identical CDR3 is also encoded by other nucleotide sequences in the sample. The chain combines TRBV6-6 with TRBJ1-2; a weak D match, TRBD1 (6 bases). This CDR3 is built from 13 residues. CDR1 and CDR2 from the germline V gene are MNHNY and SVGAGI (reference sequence). The ends were cut back, 5 bases at V and 2 bases at J, with 9 bases in the middle. CDR3 DNA: TGTGCCAGCAGTCCTACAGGGAACTATGGCTACACCTTC. Its protein is CASSPTGNYGYTF.

The chain links TRBV7-3 to TRBJ1-5; 9 bases map to TRBD1. CDR3 length equals 19 residues. The V gene end was trimmed by 4 bases and the J gene end by 3 bases; junction bases not matched to a gene: 16. Germline V lookup: CDR1 SGHTA, CDR2 FQGTGA. The CDR3 loop is CASSSTKPGQGLVNQPQHF. DNA of the CDR3: TGTGCCAGCAGCTCTACTAAGCCGGGACAGGGTCTCGTCAATCAGCCCCAGCATTTT. Drawing the rest from reference TRBV7-3 and TRBJ1-5, the complete variable domain is GAGVSQTPSNKVTEKGKYVELRCDPISGHTALYWYRQSLGQGPEFLIYFQGTGAADDSGLPNDRFFAVRPEGSVSTLKIQRTERGDSAVYLCASSSTKPGQGLVNQPQHFGDGTRLSIL.